The sequence of this T cell receptor beta chain was determined in a study of blood T cell repertoires in COVID-19. Turning to the study itself: Sites in the United States, Italy and Spain provided acute and convalescent COVID-19 samples.

The CDR3 covers 13 residues. The V end lost 4 bases, the J end lost 5 bases, and 10 bases lay between the germline ends. CDR1 MNHEY and CDR2 SMNVEV come from the germline V gene (reference sequence). In terms of age and location, participants ranged from roughly 18 to 90 years and lived in approximately 24 US areas. Cohort allocation depended upon clinical history that participants reported. Original processing methods: The authors estimated nucleated cell counts from reference gene primer amplification. The repertoire was sequenced with immunoSEQ multiplex PCR; TCRdb's copy has only in-frame clones and lacks some. That table furnishes V, J and clone size, whereas the DNA furnished D and trimming. The table includes hundreds of thousands of clones, about 88% detected once.

The TCR originated in a woman aged 55 to 70 who had recovered from COVID-19. The sequenced sample was PBMCs or T cells enriched from blood (not recorded which). The chain recombines TRBV27 with TRBJ2-3; D gene ambiguous. Written as DNA, the CDR3 is TGTGCCAGCAGTTATCACCAACAAGATACGCAGTATTTT. Its protein product is CASSYHQQDTQYF.